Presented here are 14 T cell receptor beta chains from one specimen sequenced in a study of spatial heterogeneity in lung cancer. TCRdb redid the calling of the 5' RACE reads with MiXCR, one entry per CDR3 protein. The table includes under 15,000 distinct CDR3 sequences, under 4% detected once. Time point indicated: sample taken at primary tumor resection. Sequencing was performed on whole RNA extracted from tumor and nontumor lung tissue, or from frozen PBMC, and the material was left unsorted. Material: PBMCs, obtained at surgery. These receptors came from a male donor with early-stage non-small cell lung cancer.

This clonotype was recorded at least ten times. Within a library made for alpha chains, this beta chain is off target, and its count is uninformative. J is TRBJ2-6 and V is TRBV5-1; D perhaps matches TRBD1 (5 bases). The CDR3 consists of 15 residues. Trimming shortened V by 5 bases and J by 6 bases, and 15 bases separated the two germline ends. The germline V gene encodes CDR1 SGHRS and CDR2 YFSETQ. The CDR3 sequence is CASRTVEQPANVLTF. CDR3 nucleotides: TGCGCCAGCAGGACAGTTGAACAGCCGGCCAACGTCCTGACTTTC.

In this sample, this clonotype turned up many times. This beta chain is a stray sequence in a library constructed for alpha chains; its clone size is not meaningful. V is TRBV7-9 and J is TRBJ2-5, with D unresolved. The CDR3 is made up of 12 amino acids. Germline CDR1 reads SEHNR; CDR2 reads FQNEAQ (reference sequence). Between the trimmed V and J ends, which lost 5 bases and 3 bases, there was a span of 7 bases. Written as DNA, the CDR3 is TGTGCCAGCAGCCTAAGGGAAGAGACCCAGTACTTC. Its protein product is CASSLREETQYF. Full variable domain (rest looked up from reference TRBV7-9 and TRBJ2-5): DTGVSQNPRHKITKRGQNVTFRCDPISEHNRLYWYRQTLGQGPEFLTYFQNEAQLEKSRLLSDRFSAERPKGSFSTLEIQRTEQGDSAMYLCASSLREETQYFGPGTRLLVL.

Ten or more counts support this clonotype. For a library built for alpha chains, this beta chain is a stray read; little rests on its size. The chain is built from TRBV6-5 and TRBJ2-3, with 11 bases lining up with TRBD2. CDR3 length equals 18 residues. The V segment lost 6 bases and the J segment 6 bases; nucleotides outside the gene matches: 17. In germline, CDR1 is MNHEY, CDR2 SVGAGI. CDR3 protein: CASRTPSSGRVRSDTQYF. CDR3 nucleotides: TGTGCCAGCAGAACCCCGAGTAGCGGGAGGGTCAGGTCCGATACGCAGTATTTT.

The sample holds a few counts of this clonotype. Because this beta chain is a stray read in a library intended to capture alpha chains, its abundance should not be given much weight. The CDR3: CASSLQTRLAGGKQFF. The CDR3 bases are TGTGCCAGCAGTCTTCAAACTAGACTAGCGGGAGGAAAGCAGTTCTTC. This rearrangement joins TRBV12-3 or TRBV12-4 to TRBJ2-1; 13 nucleotides agree with TRBD2. The V and J ends lost 5 bases and 11 bases, in that order; junction bases with no gene match: 12. CDR3 length: 16 amino acids.

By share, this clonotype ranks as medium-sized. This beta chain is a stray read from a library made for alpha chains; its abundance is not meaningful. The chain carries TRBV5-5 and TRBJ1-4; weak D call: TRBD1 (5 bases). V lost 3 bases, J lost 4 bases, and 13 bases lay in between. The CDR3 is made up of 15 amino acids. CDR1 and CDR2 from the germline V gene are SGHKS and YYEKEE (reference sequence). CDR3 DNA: TGTGCCAGCAGCTCCCCCGGGGCCGGTAATGAAAAACTGTTTTTT. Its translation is CASSSPGAGNEKLFF.

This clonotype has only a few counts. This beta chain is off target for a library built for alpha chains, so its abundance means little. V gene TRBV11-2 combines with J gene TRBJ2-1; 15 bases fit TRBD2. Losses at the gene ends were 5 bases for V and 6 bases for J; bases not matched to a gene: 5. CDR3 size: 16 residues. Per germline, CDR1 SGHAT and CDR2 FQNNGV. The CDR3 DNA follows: TGTGCCAGCAGCCGGACTAGCGGGAGGGCCCGCAATGAGCAGTTCTTC. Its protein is CASSRTSGRARNEQFF.

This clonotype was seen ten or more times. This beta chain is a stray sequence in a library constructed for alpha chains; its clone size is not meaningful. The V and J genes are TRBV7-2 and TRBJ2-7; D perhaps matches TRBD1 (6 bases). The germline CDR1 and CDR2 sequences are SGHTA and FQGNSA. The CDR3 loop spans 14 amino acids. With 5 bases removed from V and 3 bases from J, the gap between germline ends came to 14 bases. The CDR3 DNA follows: TGTGCCAGCAGCCCGGGACACCCGGGCTACGAGCAGTACTTC. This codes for CASSPGHPGYEQYF. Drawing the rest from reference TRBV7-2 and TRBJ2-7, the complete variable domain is GAGVSQSPSNKVTEKGKDVELRCDPISGHTALYWYRQSLGQGLEFLIYFQGNSAPDKSGLPSDRFSAERTGGSVSTLTIQRTQQEDSAVYLCASSPGHPGYEQYFGPGTRLTVT.

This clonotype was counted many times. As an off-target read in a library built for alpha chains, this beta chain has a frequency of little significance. The CDR3 sequence: CASSLAGQGRNEQYF. DNA of the CDR3: TGCGCCAGCAGCTTGGCCGGACAGGGAAGGAACGAGCAGTACTTC. The chain couples TRBV5-1 to TRBJ2-7; 8 nucleotides align to TRBD1. The CDR3 runs to 15 residues. The germline V gene encodes CDR1 SGHRS and CDR2 YFSETQ. V dropped 0 bases and J dropped 5; count of bases not matched to a gene: 7.

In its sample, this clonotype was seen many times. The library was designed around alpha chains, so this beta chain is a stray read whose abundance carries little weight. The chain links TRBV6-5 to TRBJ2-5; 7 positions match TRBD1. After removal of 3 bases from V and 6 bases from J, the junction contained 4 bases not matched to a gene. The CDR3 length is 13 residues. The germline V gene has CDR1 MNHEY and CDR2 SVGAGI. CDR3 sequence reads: CASSYQGEQTQYF. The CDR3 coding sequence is TGTGCCAGCAGTTATCAGGGGGAACAGACCCAGTACTTC.

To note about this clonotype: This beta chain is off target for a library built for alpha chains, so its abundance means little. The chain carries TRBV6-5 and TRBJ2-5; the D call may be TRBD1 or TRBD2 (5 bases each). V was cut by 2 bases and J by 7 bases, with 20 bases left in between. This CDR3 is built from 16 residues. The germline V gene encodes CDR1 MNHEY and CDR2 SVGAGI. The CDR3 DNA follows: TGTGCCAGCAGTTACCAGACTCGAGGCCTTGGGGGGACCCAGTACTTC. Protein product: CASSYQTRGLGGTQYF.

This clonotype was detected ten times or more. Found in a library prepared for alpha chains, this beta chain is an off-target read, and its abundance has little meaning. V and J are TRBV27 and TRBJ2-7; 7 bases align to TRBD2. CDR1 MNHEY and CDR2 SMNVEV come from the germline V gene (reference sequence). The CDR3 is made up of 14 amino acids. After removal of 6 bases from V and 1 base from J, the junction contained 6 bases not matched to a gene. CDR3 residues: CASRELAASYEQYF. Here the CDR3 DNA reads TGTGCCAGCAGGGAGCTAGCGGCGTCCTACGAGCAGTACTTC.

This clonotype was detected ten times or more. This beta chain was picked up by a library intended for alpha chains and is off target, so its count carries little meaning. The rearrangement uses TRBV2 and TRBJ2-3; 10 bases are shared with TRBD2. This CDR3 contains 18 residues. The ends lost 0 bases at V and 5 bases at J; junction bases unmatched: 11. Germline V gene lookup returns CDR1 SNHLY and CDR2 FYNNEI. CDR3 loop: CASSEAGISGRALDTQYF. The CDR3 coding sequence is TGTGCCAGCAGTGAAGCGGGGATAAGCGGGAGGGCCTTAGATACGCAGTATTTT.

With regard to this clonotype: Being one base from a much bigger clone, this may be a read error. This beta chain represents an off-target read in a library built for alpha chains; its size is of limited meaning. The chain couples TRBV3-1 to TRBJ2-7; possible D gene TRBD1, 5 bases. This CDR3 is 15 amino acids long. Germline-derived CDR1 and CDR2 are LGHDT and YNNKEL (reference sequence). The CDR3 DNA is TGTCCCAGCAGCCAAGATGGCTTAAGGACACGGGAGCAGTACTTC. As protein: CPSSQDGLRTREQYF.

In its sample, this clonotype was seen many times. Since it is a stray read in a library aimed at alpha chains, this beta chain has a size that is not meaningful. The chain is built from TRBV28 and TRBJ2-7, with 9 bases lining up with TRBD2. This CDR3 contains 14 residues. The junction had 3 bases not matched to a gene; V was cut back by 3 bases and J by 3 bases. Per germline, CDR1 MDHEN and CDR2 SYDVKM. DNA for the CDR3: TGTGCCAGCAGTTTCCTAGCGGGGAACTACGAGCAGTACTTC. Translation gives CASSFLAGNYEQYF.